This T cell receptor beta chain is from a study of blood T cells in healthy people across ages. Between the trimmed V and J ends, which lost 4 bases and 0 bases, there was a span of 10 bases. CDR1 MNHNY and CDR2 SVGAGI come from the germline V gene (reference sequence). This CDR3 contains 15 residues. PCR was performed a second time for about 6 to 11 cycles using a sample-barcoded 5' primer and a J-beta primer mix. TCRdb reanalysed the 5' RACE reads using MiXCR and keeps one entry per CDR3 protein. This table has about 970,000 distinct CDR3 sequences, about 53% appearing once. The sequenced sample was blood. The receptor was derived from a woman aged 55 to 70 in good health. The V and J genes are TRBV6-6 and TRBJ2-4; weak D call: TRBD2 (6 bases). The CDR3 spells CASSSTSLAKNIQYF. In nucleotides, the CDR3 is TGTGCCAGCAGTTCAACTAGCCTAGCCAAAAACATTCAGTACTTC.